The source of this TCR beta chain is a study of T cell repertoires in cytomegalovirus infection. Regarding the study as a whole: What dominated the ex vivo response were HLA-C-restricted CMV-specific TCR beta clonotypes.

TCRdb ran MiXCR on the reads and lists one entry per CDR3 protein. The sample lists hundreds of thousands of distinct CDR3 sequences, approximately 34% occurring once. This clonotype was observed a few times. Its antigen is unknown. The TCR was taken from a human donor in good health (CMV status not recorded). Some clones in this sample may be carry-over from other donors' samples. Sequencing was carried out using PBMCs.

The CDR3 coding sequence is TGTGCCAGCAGCCCCCTAGGCGCTAGCGGGGTCCAGTATACGCAGTATTTT. It yields the protein CASSPLGASGVQYTQYF. The V gene is TRBV7-2, the J gene TRBJ2-3; TRBD2 matches at 9 bases. The ends lost 5 bases at V and 7 bases at J; junction bases unmatched: 16. This CDR3 contains 17 residues. In germline, CDR1 is SGHTA, CDR2 FQGNSA.